This TCR beta chain was captured by sequencing in a study of Graves' ophthalmopathy and Graves' hyperthyroidism. Findings and limits, study-wide: Blood shared most expanded thyroid clonotypes above 0.001 frequency.

Beta-chain TCR CDR3 regions were amplified from RNA transcripts. First-round RT-PCR with HTBI primers preceded a second-round multiplex PCR. TCRdb fed the multiplex PCR reads into MiXCR, producing one record per CDR3 protein. This table holds 400,000 or so distinct CDR3 sequences, about a sixth found once. A diagnosis was made from clinical symptoms together with serum thyroxine, TRAb, thyroid ultrasound and orbital computed tomography. Points on this clonotype: Its antigen remains unknown.

The source of this sequence is an adult woman with stable Graves' hyperthyroidism. The sequenced material came from peripheral blood.

Written as DNA, the CDR3 is TGTGCCAGCAGTCCGAGGGACAGGGTCAAGACCCAGTACTTC. It specifies CASSPRDRVKTQYF. This chain links TRBV12-3 or TRBV12-4 with TRBJ2-5; TRBD1 agrees at 9 bases. V lost 5 bases, J lost 6 bases, and 7 bases stayed unmatched. This CDR3 has 14 residues.